The table lists the clone carrying this T cell receptor (beta chain) with many counts. Antigen: not known. One end of the junction is discordant with germline, which a read error may explain. This sample was included in a study of regulatory T cells in long-lasting Graves disease. Study results and limitations: Under persistent disease, TRBV28, TRBJ1-2 and TRBJ2-5 were used preferentially.

The TCR beta library used iRepertoire HTBI primers with Arm-PCR amplification of CDR3. From the multiplex PCR reads, TCRdb called clonotypes with MiXCR, one entry per CDR3 protein. Among about 440,000 distinct CDR3 sequences listed, more than 13% were seen once. Time point meaning: newly diagnosed GD, antithyroid drugs for less than 3 months. PBMC RNA was the source of the TCR library. Germline V CDR1 and CDR2: MDHEN, SYDVKM. This CDR3 is 12 amino acids long. These data also formed part of another study, on T cells in Graves' hyperthyroidism and ophthalmopathy.

The sample was peripheral blood mononuclear cells (PBMCs), taken at new diagnosis, from a patient treated with antithyroid drugs. The TCR was taken from a woman in her thirties with Graves disease. V usage is TRBV28 and J usage is TRBJ2-7, with 9 bases fitting TRBD1. The CDR3 nucleotides read TGTGCCAGCAGTTCATCCACGGGACAGGGCCACTTC. This gives the protein CASSSSTGQGHF. Full variable domain (rest looked up from reference TRBV28 and TRBJ2-7): DVKVTQSSRYLVKRTGEKVFLECVQDMDHENMFWYRQDPGLGLRLIYFSYDVKMKEKGDIPEGYSVSREKKERFSLILESASTNQTSMYLCASSSSTGQGHFGPGTRLTVT.